This TCR beta chain was documented in a study of CD8 T cells in Susac syndrome. Looking at the study overall: The Susac syndrome patients were therapy-naive, on corticosteroids, or on intravenous immunoglobulin alone at blood draw.

CD8+ and CD4+ blood T cells underwent TCR beta sequencing. The RNA input was roughly 0.45 to 1 ug, and it was reverse transcribed with random hexamers. Coverage of TCR beta CDR3 amplification by immunoSEQ multiplex PCR extended to 54 Vbeta and 13 Jbeta. MiXCR was run by TCRdb on the immunoSEQ multiplex PCR reads, yielding one entry per CDR3 protein. Of some 150,000 distinct CDR3 sequences in the sample, around 96% are singletons; the top ten hold 0.16%. This CDR3 is 16 amino acids long. V lost 4 bases to trimming and J lost 0 bases, with 15 bases between them. Germline CDR1 MGHDK, CDR2 SYGVNS. V usage is TRBV25-1 and J usage is TRBJ1-2; weak D call: TRBD1 (5 bases). Sequencing used CD4+ T cells from PBMCs. This TCR derives from a human donor with Susac syndrome. The CDR3 DNA sequence: TGTGCCAGCAGTGGACATGGGGCGGAGACTAACTATGGCTACACCTTC. Its translation is CASSGHGAETNYGYTF.